A selection of T cell receptor beta chains follows, all from one sample in a study of cytomegalovirus exposure and HLA in healthy donors. This table comes from immunoSEQ multiplex PCR, and its TCRdb copy is limited to in-frame clones, with some not included. Here the sample spans 200,000 to 250,000 clones, about nine tenths being singletons. The sequencing input was PBMCs. The receptors come from a woman between 18 and 29 years old in good health and CMV-seronegative. CDR3s include the opening cysteine and the closing phenylalanine or tryptophan. A D gene is named only where the DNA matches it firmly. Where a row states a size, it is once, few, many or the class of an expanded clone; other rows omit it.

j_gene | v_gene | abundance | d_gene | CDR3aa | CDR3nt
TRBJ1-3 | TRBV27 | . | . | CASSLAGAGNTIYF | TGTGCCAGCAGTTTAGCAGGGGCTGGAAACACCATATATTTT
TRBJ1-3 | TRBV6-5 | once | . | CASSRDTPGNTIYF | TGTGCCAGCAGTCGGGACACTCCTGGAAACACCATATATTTT
TRBJ2-3 | TRBV10-1 | . | . | CASSESGRVADTQYF | TGCGCCAGCAGTGAGTCGGGCAGGGTTGCAGATACGCAGTATTTT
TRBJ2-3 | TRBV5-1 | . | TRBD2 | CASSPRDSGRAQDTQYF | TGCGCCAGCAGCCCCCGTGATAGCGGGAGGGCTCAAGATACGCAGTATTTT
TRBJ1-2 | TRBV28 | . | . | CASGDRDTF | TGTGCCAGCGGTGACCGGGACACCTTC
TRBJ1-5 | TRBV15 | . | TRBD1 | CATSRVEGARGNQPQHF | TGTGCCACCAGCAGAGTGGAGGGGGCTCGGGGCAATCAGCCCCAGCATTTT
TRBJ2-7 | TRBV6-5 | . | TRBD1 | CASTTGERSYEQYF | TGTGCCAGCACCACAGGGGAACGCTCCTACGAGCAGTACTTC
TRBJ2-7 | TRBV27 | . | . | CASSLTGAYEQYF | TGTGCCAGCAGTTTGACCGGAGCCTACGAGCAGTACTTC
TRBJ2-3 | TRBV13 | . | TRBD1 | CASSLGKGAATDTQYF | TGTGCCAGCAGCTTGGGTAAGGGGGCCGCGACAGATACGCAGTATTTT
TRBJ1-2 | TRBV25-1 | . | . | CASSWGPGGYTF | TGTGCCAGCAGTTGGGGGCCGGGTGGCTACACCTTC
TRBJ2-7 | TRBV6-6 | . | TRBD1 | CASRTHNRGTSYEQYF | TGTGCCAGCAGGACGCACAACAGGGGGACCTCCTACGAGCAGTACTTC
TRBJ1-2 | TRBV2 | . | TRBD1 | CASVSGQAQAYGYTF | TGTGCCAGCGTCTCGGGACAGGCCCAAGCCTATGGCTACACCTTC
TRBJ2-7 | TRBV10-1 | . | TRBD2 | CASSEAGGLGEQYF | TGCGCCAGCAGTGAGGCGGGAGGGCTGGGAGAGCAGTACTTC
TRBJ2-1 | TRBV11-3 | once | . | CASSFGTLNNEQFF | TGTGCCAGCAGCTTCGGGACTCTCAACAATGAGCAGTTCTTC
TRBJ2-7 | TRBV7-8 | . | . | CASSLNPLSSYEQYF | TGTGCCAGCAGCTTAAACCCGCTTAGCTCCTACGAGCAGTACTTC
TRBJ1-5 | TRBV10-3 | . | . | CAISGQKDSNQPQHF | TGTGCCATTTCAGGACAGAAAGATAGCAATCAGCCCCAGCATTTT
TRBJ2-7 | TRBV7-6 | . | TRBD1 | CASSSDRERYEQYF | TGTGCCAGCAGCTCCGACAGGGAACGGTACGAGCAGTACTTC
TRBJ2-7 | TRBV12-5 | . | . | CASGWYYPPISVYEQYF | TGTGCTAGTGGTTGGTACTACCCCCCTATCTCGGTCTACGAGCAGTACTTC
TRBJ1-1 | TRBV30 | . | . | CAWSVSRGWTEAFF | TGTGCCTGGAGCGTGTCCAGGGGTTGGACTGAAGCTTTCTTT
TRBJ1-2 | TRBV9 | . | TRBD1 | CASSAATGLYGYTF | TGTGCCAGCAGCGCCGCGACAGGGTTGTACGGCTACACCTTC
TRBJ2-3 | TRBV11-3 | . | . | CASSVDRDTDTQYF | TGTGCCAGCAGCGTAGACCGAGACACAGATACGCAGTATTTT
TRBJ1-1 | TRBV28 | . | TRBD1 | CATIRQGWAFF | TGTGCCACCATCCGACAGGGCTGGGCTTTCTTT
TRBJ1-1 | TRBV7-9 | . | . | CASSLEVGSAEAFF | TGTGCCAGCAGCTTAGAAGTGGGGAGCGCTGAAGCTTTCTTT
TRBJ2-7 | TRBV6-1 | . | TRBD1 | CASSSRDSSYEQYF | TGTGCCAGCAGTTCTCGGGACAGCTCCTACGAGCAGTACTTC